These 30 T cell receptor beta chains originate from one sample sequenced in a study of T cell responses to AZD1222 COVID-19 vaccine. Data came from immunoSEQ multiplex PCR; TCRdb stores just in-frame clones and leaves some out. The table lists about 140,000 clones, roughly 92% of them singletons. Sequenced material: peripheral blood, taken on day 0 of AZD1222 vaccination. The origin of the receptors is an adult in good health.

V gene TRBV21-1 combines with J gene TRBJ2-6; TRBD2 reflects the table's D call only, with no check against the DNA. TRBV21-1 constitutes a pseudogene. The CDR3 contains 19 residues. Here the CDR3 reads CASTLICGGLHSGANVLTF. CDR3 coding DNA: TGTGCCAGCACCCTAATCTGCGGGGGACTACACTCTGGGGCCAACGTCCTGACTTTC.

This chain connects TRBV27 to TRBJ2-3; TRBD1 matches 9 bases. CDR3 size: 17 residues. Germline V lookup: CDR1 MNHEY, CDR2 SMNVEV (reference sequence). With V trimmed by 2 bases and J by 2 bases, 8 bases remained unmatched. The CDR3 here is CASSLPSGTGFTDTQYF. The CDR3 coding sequence is TGTGCCAGCAGTTTACCCTCCGGGACAGGGTTCACAGATACGCAGTATTTT.

This chain connects TRBV15 to TRBJ1-1; D is undetermined. The CDR3 covers 14 residues. CDR1 LNHNV and CDR2 YYDKDF come from the germline V gene (reference sequence). The V end was cut by 4 bases, the J end by 0 bases, with 9 bases between. The CDR3 here is CATSTVTMNTEAFF. DNA for the CDR3: TGTGCCACCAGCACAGTTACAATGAACACTGAAGCTTTCTTT.

The chain carries TRBV24-1 and TRBJ2-7; 9 nucleotides align to TRBD1. This CDR3 comprises 17 residues. Germline V gene sequence: CDR1 KGHDR, CDR2 SFDVKD. V was clipped by 0 bases and J by 3 bases; unmatched bases: 8. CDR3 coding DNA: TGTGCCACCAGTGATTTGAGACCTGGGACAGGGTACTACGAGCAGTACTTC. It codes for CATSDLRPGTGYYEQYF.

The chain is built from TRBV20-1 and TRBJ1-2; D is undetermined. Trimming shortened V by 1 base and J by 7 bases, and 4 bases separated the two germline ends. Per germline, CDR1 DFQATT and CDR2 SNEGSKA (reference sequence). This CDR3 is built from 10 residues. In DNA, the CDR3 is TGCAGTGCTAGAGTGGGTGGCTACACCTTC. It is translated as CSARVGGYTF.

This clone appeared a single time. One junction end disagrees with the germline gene, perhaps due to a read error. The chain uses TRBV12-3 or TRBV12-4 and TRBJ1-2, with TRBD1 matching 7 bases. This CDR3 has 12 residues. The CDR3 nucleotides are TGTGCCAGCAGAACAACCGGGACAGCGGATTCCTTC. Translating gives CASRTTGTADSF.

V gene TRBV6-5 combines with J gene TRBJ1-2, with D unresolved. Trimming left V 4 bases short and J 2 bases short, with 11 bases between. Looked up from germline, CDR1 is MNHEY and CDR2 is SVGAGI. This CDR3 is built from 14 residues. This chain's CDR3 is CASSLRDKNYGYTF. Written as DNA, the CDR3 is TGTGCCAGCAGTTTGCGAGACAAGAACTATGGCTACACCTTC.

This sequence joins TRBV5-1 and TRBJ2-5, with 9 nucleotides matching TRBD2. This CDR3 contains 16 residues. The V segment lost 0 bases and the J segment 5 bases; nucleotides outside the gene matches: 8. Per the germline V gene, CDR1 is SGHRS and CDR2 is YFSETQ. The CDR3 region has the DNA TGCGCCAGCAGCTTGGCTTTAGCGGGAGACTGGGAGACCCAGTACTTC. Its translation is CASSLALAGDWETQYF. The full variable domain, completed using reference TRBV5-1 and TRBJ2-5, is KAGVTQTPRYLIKTRGQQVTLSCSPISGHRSVSWYQQTPGQGLQFLFEYFSETQRNKGNFPGRFSGRQFSNSRSEMNVSTLELGDSALYLCASSLALAGDWETQYFGPGTRLLVL.

V gene TRBV19 combines with J gene TRBJ1-5, with D unclear. V lost 0 bases, J lost 4 bases, and 10 bases lay in between. The germline V gene has CDR1 LNHDA and CDR2 SQIVND (reference sequence). The CDR3 consists of 15 residues. CDR3 nucleotide sequence: TGTGCCAGTAGTATAGAGGGGAACGCAAATCAGCCCCAGCATTTT. Its translation is CASSIEGNANQPQHF.

The chain is built from TRBV20-1 and TRBJ2-1, with 9 bases identical to TRBD2. Germline CDR1 reads DFQATT; CDR2 reads SNEGSKA (reference sequence). This CDR3 region has 16 residues. Unmatched junction bases numbered 11, after V lost 3 bases and J lost 5 bases. The CDR3 sequence is CSASVPLASGDNEQFF. The DNA of the CDR3 is TGCAGTGCTAGTGTCCCTTTGGCTAGCGGGGACAATGAGCAGTTCTTC.

The chain recombines TRBV5-1 with TRBJ1-4; D is undetermined. Trimming removed 1 base at V and 4 bases at J, with 8 bases between. This CDR3 spans 14 amino acids. Germline-derived CDR1 and CDR2 are SGHRS and YFSETQ. In DNA form, the CDR3 reads TGCGCCAGCAGCTTGTCTCAGAGTAATGAAAAACTGTTTTTT. Amino acids: CASSLSQSNEKLFF.

The chain links TRBV19 to TRBJ1-3, with D maybe TRBD1 (6 bases). The CDR3 sequence is 15 residues long. V dropped 2 bases and J dropped 1 base, with 9 bases sitting between them. Germline assignment: CDR1 LNHDA and CDR2 SQIVND (reference sequence). CDR3 DNA sequence: TGTGCCAGTAGTATAACGGACAGATCTGGAAACACCATATATTTT. Its protein is CASSITDRSGNTIYF.

This clone appeared a few times. The chain's CDR3 is CASSLSSGANVLTF. The CDR3 DNA reads as TGTGCCAGCAGCTTATCCTCTGGGGCCAACGTCCTGACTTTC. The chain recombines TRBV7-8 with TRBJ2-6; D remains unclear. V was pared by 2 bases and J by 0 bases, with 2 bases between. CDR1 and CDR2 (germline): SGHVS, FQNEAQ. The length of the CDR3 is 14 residues.

The genes are TRBV5-4 and TRBJ2-2, with D maybe TRBD1 (6 bases). The germline V gene encodes CDR1 SGHNT and CDR2 YYREEE (reference sequence). The V gene lost 4 bases and the J gene lost 3 bases, with 10 bases spanning the gap. The CDR3 spans 14 residues. In DNA form, the CDR3 reads TGTGCCAGCAGCATACAGGGATACACCGGGGAGCTGTTTTTT. This encodes CASSIQGYTGELFF.

The gene calls are TRBV28 and TRBJ2-5; 9 bases map to TRBD1. Germline values: CDR1 MDHEN, CDR2 SYDVKM. V was clipped by 5 bases and J by 3 bases; unmatched bases: 4. CDR3 length: 14 residues. The CDR3 loop is CASSRRTGEETQYF. CDR3 nucleotide sequence: TGTGCCAGCAGTAGAAGGACAGGGGAAGAGACCCAGTACTTC.

This sequence joins TRBV5-6 and TRBJ1-2; unclear D gene. CDR3 length: 14 residues. The germline V gene has CDR1 SGHDT and CDR2 YYEEEE. V dropped 3 bases and J dropped 0 bases, with 9 bases sitting between them. CDR3 DNA sequence: TGTGCCAGCAGCTCACTATCTGCTAACTATGGCTACACCTTC. Its translation: CASSSLSANYGYTF.

This clone was detected only once. The chain links TRBV9 to TRBJ2-5; 13 positions agree with TRBD2. Germline CDR1 and CDR2: SGDLS and YYNGEE. After removal of 3 bases from V and 1 base from J, the junction contained 3 bases not matched to a gene. The CDR3 contains 16 residues. CDR3 nucleotides: TGTGCCAGCAGCGCGACTAGCGGGGGGCCCCAAGAGACCCAGTACTTC. Translated, it gives CASSATSGGPQETQYF.

V is TRBV11-3 and J is TRBJ2-2; D gene uncertain. Looked up from germline, CDR1 is SGHNT and CDR2 is YENEEA. The CDR3 sequence is 14 residues long. Trimming removed 8 bases at V and 0 bases at J, with 10 bases between. The CDR3 nucleotides are TGTGCCAGCCAGCTACGGACGAACACCGGGGAGCTGTTTTTT. It codes for CASQLRTNTGELFF.

The chain couples TRBV5-8 to TRBJ2-2; a possible D gene is TRBD2 (6 bases). Per the germline V gene, CDR1 is SGHTS and CDR2 is YDEGEE. V dropped 3 bases and J dropped 7 bases, with 10 bases sitting between them. This CDR3 contains 13 residues. CDR3 residues: CASSSGLVGELFF. CDR3 sequence (DNA): TGTGCCAGCAGCTCGGGACTGGTCGGGGAGCTGTTTTTT.

The chain is built from TRBV7-2 and TRBJ2-1, with 13 positions matching TRBD2. Trimming took 4 bases from V and 7 from J; bases not matched to a gene: 1. The CDR3 sequence is 14 residues long. Germline CDR1 and CDR2: SGHTA and FQGNSA. The CDR3 sequence is CASSSTSGGNEQFF. The DNA of the CDR3 is TGTGCCAGCAGCTCGACTAGCGGGGGGAATGAGCAGTTCTTC. Complete variable domain (other parts from reference TRBV7-2 and TRBJ2-1): GAGVSQSPSNKVTEKGKDVELRCDPISGHTALYWYRQSLGQGLEFLIYFQGNSAPDKSGLPSDRFSAERTGGSVSTLTIQRTQQEDSAVYLCASSSTSGGNEQFFGPGTRLTVL.

This sequence joins TRBV28 and TRBJ2-7; tentatively, D is TRBD1 or TRBD2 (5 bases each). There are 14 residues in the CDR3. Looked up from germline, CDR1 is MDHEN and CDR2 is SYDVKM. Trimming cost V 3 bases and J 9 bases, with 18 bases left between them. CDR3 protein: CASSFKGSVRGQYF. The CDR3 bases are TGTGCCAGCAGTTTTAAGGGGTCTGTTCGGGGGCAGTACTTC.

The rearrangement uses TRBV27 and TRBJ2-1, with a tentative D call TRBD1 (6 bases). This CDR3 spans 14 amino acids. V was clipped by 6 bases and J by 3 bases, with 12 bases between them. Germline V gene data show CDR1 as MNHEY and CDR2 as SMNVEV (reference sequence). CDR3: CASSSPDSYNEQFF. CDR3 nucleotides: TGTGCCAGCAGCTCCCCGGACAGCTACAATGAGCAGTTCTTC.

This clone was seen once. The chain has TRBV3-1 (or the pseudogene TRBV3-2) and TRBJ2-7; a possible D gene is TRBD1 (5 bases). CDR3 length: 14 amino acids. Germline V gives CDR1 LGHDT, CDR2 YNNKEL (reference sequence). V was pared by 1 base and J by 0 bases, with 7 bases between. CDR3 region: CASSQGTSSYEQYF. CDR3 coding DNA: TGTGCCAGCAGCCAAGGGACATCCTCCTACGAGCAGTACTTC.

This chain links TRBV18 with TRBJ1-6, with D hard to call. Germline CDR1 KGHSH, CDR2 LQKENI. Trimming removed 2 bases from V and 4 bases from J, with 12 bases in between. There are 16 residues in the CDR3. The CDR3 loop reads CASSPSVAEYNSPLHF. CDR3 bases: TGTGCCAGCTCACCATCCGTCGCAGAATATAATTCACCCCTCCACTTT.

This rearrangement joins TRBV19 to TRBJ1-4, with TRBD1 identical over 7 bases. The V segment lost 5 bases and the J segment 6 bases; nucleotides outside the gene matches: 9. Germline V lookup: CDR1 LNHDA, CDR2 SQIVND (reference sequence). The CDR3 covers 15 residues. The CDR3 is CASSGLGGLDEKLFF. The CDR3 DNA follows: TGTGCCAGTAGTGGGCTAGGGGGCTTGGATGAAAAACTGTTTTTT.

The rearrangement links TRBV28 to TRBJ1-2; TRBD1 agrees at 10 bases. CDR1 and CDR2 (germline): MDHEN, SYDVKM. V shed 5 bases and J 7 bases; nucleotides not matched to a gene: 7. This CDR3 comprises 14 residues. The CDR3 DNA is TGTGCCAGCAGTACCGGGACAGGGGTCGGTGGCTACACCTTC. It translates to CASSTGTGVGGYTF.

This clone was counted once. The gene calls are TRBV28 and TRBJ1-1; possible D gene TRBD1, 6 bases. This CDR3 spans 14 amino acids. The germline V gene encodes CDR1 MDHEN and CDR2 SYDVKM. Trimming cost V 5 bases and J 2 bases, with 12 bases left between them. This CDR3 reads CASSPPTGNTEAFF. DNA of the CDR3: TGTGCCAGCAGTCCCCCGACAGGCAACACTGAAGCTTTCTTT.

The chain has TRBV28 and TRBJ2-7, with 8 bases identical to TRBD2. Germline CDR1 and CDR2: MDHEN and SYDVKM. The CDR3 is 18 residues long. Unmatched junction bases numbered 15, after V lost 3 bases and J lost 2 bases. Here the CDR3 reads CASSLLRLARPKAYEQYF. DNA of the CDR3: TGTGCCAGCAGTTTGCTGAGACTAGCGCGACCGAAAGCCTACGAGCAGTACTTC. The entire variable domain, with the rest obtained from reference TRBV28 and TRBJ2-7, is as follows: DVKVTQSSRYLVKRTGEKVFLECVQDMDHENMFWYRQDPGLGLRLIYFSYDVKMKEKGDIPEGYSVSREKKERFSLILESASTNQTSMYLCASSLLRLARPKAYEQYFGPGTRLTVT.

The CDR3 nucleotides read TGTGCCAGCACCACAGGGGCCGCCGGTGACCCCCAGCATTTT. Translation gives CASTTGAAGDPQHF. The chain joins TRBV5-5 to TRBJ1-5; TRBD1 matches at 7 bases. CDR1 is SGHKS and CDR2 is YYEKEE in the germline V gene (reference sequence). Germline trimming cut 6 bases from V and 10 bases from J; bases unmatched to any gene: 13. There are 14 residues in the CDR3.

The CDR3 DNA is TGTGCCAGCAGTCCTGACAGGTTTCAGCCCCAGCATTTT. Translating gives CASSPDRFQPQHF. The chain couples TRBV6-5 to TRBJ1-5, with D maybe TRBD1 (6 bases). CDR3 size: 13 residues. The V end lost 5 bases, the J end lost 6 bases, and 11 bases lay between the germline ends. From germline, CDR1 is MNHEY and CDR2 SVGAGI.